This record looks at one TCR beta chain sequence and its context. This clonotype was observed at least ten times. The specificity of this receptor is unknown. One base away there is no much larger clone; base qualities are not given. As encoded in the germline V gene, CDR1 is SGDLS while CDR2 is YYNGEE. The CDR3 covers 14 residues, taking in both the cysteine and the phenylalanine. Only the CDR3 part of the read is kept: 42 bases, read in frame from the first base. V was cut back by 0 bases and J by 5 bases, leaving a gap of 8 bases between them. Sequenced using an Illumina HiSeq 2500. TCR beta libraries were prepared by quantitative 5'-RACE with molecular barcodes. The source study handled its data this way. A new computational method based on a probabilistic model of VDJ rearrangement was used to identify disease-linked TCR variants. Using fastp trimming at Q25 and MiXCR clonotype assembly, TCRdb reanalyzed the public sequencing data and kept in-frame beta chains. Rows with a matching CDR3 protein are joined into one entry that keeps the most common DNA and genes. TCRdb, not the authors, supplied the V and J calls. The sample includes about 500,000 distinct CDR3 sequences, with less than 6% observed a single time. The ten largest clonotypes hold approximately 4% of the sample.

The source of the sample is a study of CD8 T cells in ankylosing spondylitis (dated by TCRdb to about 2017). Background for the entire study: The study set out to find disease-linked TCR variants by profiling T cell receptor beta repertoires in ankylosing spondylitis patients and healthy donors. The whole study cohort included 90 to 120 healthy donors and about two dozen ankylosing spondylitis patients. Peripheral blood samples were taken, and synovial fluid was additionally collected from ankylosing spondylitis patients. General findings and caveats noted by the study authors: The disease-linked clones were reported to be significantly enriched in matched synovial fluid samples from ankylosing spondylitis patients. Some motif variants had previously been reported in the synovial fluid and blood of reactive arthritis patients, which suggests shared mechanisms of disease initiation. In peripheral blood, the disease-linked clones were found at relatively low frequencies and had a CD8+ phenotype. A TCR beta motif of eight highly homologous amino acid variants appeared characteristic of blood from ankylosing spondylitis patients.

Specimen: blood, either unsorted or a sorted T cell fraction (not recorded which). The V and J segments used are TRBV9 and TRBJ2-2, with no confident D gene call. The source of this sequence is a male donor with ankylosing spondylitis. The CDR3 region: CASSVDADTGELFF. The sequenced DNA: TGTGCCAGCAGCGTAGACGCGGATACCGGGGAGCTGTTTTTT. The CDR3, completed at both ends by the reference TRBV9 and TRBJ2-2 genes, gives the full variable domain DSGVTQTPKHLITATGQRVTLRCSPRSGDLSVYWYQQSLDQGLQFLIQYYNGEERAKGNILERFSAQQFPDLHSELNLSSLELGDSALYFCASSVDADTGELFFGEGSRLTVL.